This T cell receptor (beta chain) was identified during a study of regulatory T cells in long-lasting Graves disease. Ten or more counts support this clonotype. HTBI primers from iRepertoire and Arm-PCR of CDR3 regions yielded the TCR beta libraries. TCRdb processed the multiplex PCR reads anew with MiXCR; each CDR3 protein has one entry. The sample has more than 450,000 distinct CDR3 sequences, about 17% seen once; the top ten hold about 12%. Germline CDR1 and CDR2: MNHNS and SASEGT. V lost 8 bases, J lost 4 bases, and 21 bases lay in between. This CDR3 has 16 amino acids. The time point: newly diagnosed GD, antithyroid drugs for less than 3 months. The authors made the TCR library using RNA they extracted from PBMCs. This same sample was also taken into another study, of T cells in Graves' hyperthyroidism and ophthalmopathy. This second study says: The TCR CDR3 first-round RT-PCR relied on the HTBI primer set. Peripheral blood also featured most of the thyroid clonotypes expanded above 0.001.

This receptor was obtained from a man in his forties with Graves disease. This chain uses TRBV6-1 with TRBJ2-1, with D unclear. Sequenced material: peripheral blood mononuclear cells (PBMCs), taken at new diagnosis, from a patient treated with antithyroid drugs. This CDR3 is CASHLLTRLSYNEQFF. The DNA for the CDR3 is TGTGCCAGCCATCTCCTGACTCGCCTATCTTACAATGAGCAGTTCTTC.